One and the same sample provided the 20 T cell receptor beta chains below, sequenced in a study of OX40 agonist ivuxolimab in advanced cancers. This table comes from immunoSEQ multiplex PCR, and its TCRdb copy is limited to in-frame clones, with some not included. The sample holds 49,000 or so clones, 89% seen once. The sample was CD4+ or CD8+ T cells sorted from blood, taken in a trial of the OX40 agonist ivuxolimab. All receptors come from an adult with an advanced solid tumor such as melanoma, head and neck, liver or kidney cancer.

This clone occurred a few times. CDR3 DNA sequence: TGTGCCAGCAGTTTAAACGGCTATGGCTACACCTTC. Encoded protein: CASSLNGYGYTF. The chain combines TRBV27 with TRBJ1-2, with unresolved D. Germline V gives CDR1 MNHEY, CDR2 SMNVEV (reference sequence). CDR3 length equals 12 residues. V lost 2 bases and J 4 bases, leaving 5 bases between the germline ends.

The rearrangement joins TRBV13 to TRBJ2-7; 9 bases align to TRBD1. The CDR3 spans 15 residues. The ends lost 6 bases at V and 4 bases at J; junction bases unmatched: 10. Per the germline V gene, CDR1 is PRHDT and CDR2 is FYEKMQ (reference sequence). This chain's CDR3 is CASSSPGQGRYEQYF. CDR3 nucleotides: TGTGCCAGCAGTTCCCCAGGACAGGGGAGGTACGAGCAGTACTTC.

V and J are TRBV6-1 and TRBJ1-5, with a possible D match to TRBD1 (5 bases). The CDR3 sequence is 14 residues long. CDR1 and CDR2 (germline): MNHNS, SASEGT. Between the trimmed V and J ends, which lost 9 bases and 11 bases, there was a span of 23 bases. The CDR3 nucleotides are TGTGCCAGTAGGGACGGTAGACCGATTGGGTCCCAGCATTTT. Protein: CASRDGRPIGSQHF.

The gene calls are TRBV6-6 and TRBJ2-7; unclear D gene. V lost 0 bases and J lost 1, with 7 bases in between. Looked up from germline, CDR1 is MNHNY and CDR2 is SVGAGI (reference sequence). This CDR3 contains 14 residues. CDR3 amino acids: CASSYSALSYEQYF. The DNA of the CDR3 is TGTGCCAGCAGTTACTCGGCCCTATCCTACGAGCAGTACTTC.

The J gene is TRBJ2-1, the V gene TRBV9, with TRBD2 as a possible D gene (5 bases). The CDR3 has 14 amino acids. The V gene's germline CDR1 is SGDLS and CDR2 YYNGEE. V dropped 3 bases and J dropped 2 bases, with 9 bases sitting between them. The CDR3 DNA sequence: TGTGCCAGCAGCGCCGCCGGGACCTACAATGAGCAGTTCTTC. As protein: CASSAAGTYNEQFF.

A single count supports this clone. The chain employs TRBV11-2 and TRBJ1-1; D may be TRBD1 (5 bases). CDR3 length equals 12 residues. Trimming stripped 5 bases from V and 10 bases from J, with 14 bases between. CDR1 is SGHAT, CDR2 FQNNGV, per germline. The CDR3, as DNA: TGTGCCAGCAGCAATAGCAGGGTGGGAGCTTTCTTT. Translating it yields CASSNSRVGAFF.

The J gene is TRBJ2-7, the V gene TRBV27, with D possibly being TRBD2 (6 bases). The CDR3 sequence is 12 residues long. Germline values: CDR1 MNHEY, CDR2 SMNVEV (reference sequence). The V gene lost 6 bases and the J gene lost 3 bases, with 9 bases spanning the gap. CDR3 amino acids: CASSHGGYEQYF. CDR3 in DNA: TGTGCCAGCAGCCACGGGGGCTACGAGCAGTACTTC.

The chain links TRBV5-4 to TRBJ1-1, with D unclear. Germline V gene lookup returns CDR1 SGHNT and CDR2 YYREEE (reference sequence). The CDR3 contains 13 residues. The V end lost 2 bases, the J end lost 6 bases, and 11 bases lay between the germline ends. CDR3 sequence reads: CASSFFSTAEAFF. The CDR3 region has the DNA TGTGCCAGCAGCTTCTTTTCGACCGCTGAAGCTTTCTTT.

The chain is built from TRBV9 and TRBJ1-2; D is uncertain. Germline CDR1 and CDR2: SGDLS and YYNGEE. The V end lost 4 bases, the J end lost 5 bases, and 27 bases lay between the germline ends. There are 18 residues in the CDR3. Here the CDR3 DNA reads TGTGCCAGCAGCCCTCGTGGGGATACAGCGAGCCTAGGGTATGGCTACACCTTC. It encodes CASSPRGDTASLGYGYTF.

This rearrangement joins TRBV9 to TRBJ1-5, with a tentative D call TRBD1 (5 bases). V shed 4 bases and J shed 0 bases, with 11 bases lying between them. The CDR3 has 15 amino acids. Germline lookup yields CDR1 SGDLS and CDR2 YYNGEE. The CDR3 loop is CASSPTGASNQPQHF. The CDR3 nucleotides read TGTGCCAGCAGCCCGACCGGGGCTAGCAATCAGCCCCAGCATTTT.

This chain links TRBV30 with TRBJ2-7, with D possibly matching TRBD1 (6 bases). The germline CDR1 and CDR2 sequences are GTSNPN and SVGIG (reference sequence). CDR3 length equals 11 residues. V lost 1 base and J lost 7, with 8 bases in between. For the CDR3, the DNA is TGTGCCTGGAGTGGAGGGGGTGAGCAGTACTTC. It specifies CAWSGGGEQYF.

This chain links TRBV9 with TRBJ2-7; 11 positions match TRBD2. CDR1 is SGDLS and CDR2 is YYNGEE in the germline V gene. V shed 3 bases, J shed 6 bases, and the junction held 5 bases outside the gene matches. The CDR3 extends over 14 amino acids. CDR3 nucleotides: TGTGCCAGCAGCGGTAGCGGGGGGGCCTCCGAGCAGTACTTC. It codes for CASSGSGGASEQYF.

This clone came up once. This chain links TRBV7-9 with TRBJ1-2; perhaps TRBD1 as D (5 bases). Germline loops: CDR1 SEHNR, CDR2 FQNEAQ (reference sequence). V lost 6 bases and J lost 7, with 21 bases in between. CDR3 length equals 15 residues. The CDR3 reads CASRYPFSGEAGYTF. The CDR3 DNA sequence: TGTGCCAGCAGGTATCCTTTTTCGGGGGAGGCTGGCTACACCTTC.

The chain is built from TRBV15 and TRBJ1-1; a weak D match, TRBD1 (6 bases). V dropped 4 bases and J dropped 6 bases, with 18 bases sitting between them. The CDR3 runs 15 residues. The V gene's germline CDR1 is LNHNV and CDR2 YYDKDF (reference sequence). The CDR3 loop reads CATSIARDIRAEAFF. In DNA, the CDR3 is TGTGCCACCAGCATTGCCCGGGACATCAGGGCTGAAGCTTTCTTT.

For this clone: Without the conserved terminal phenylalanine or tryptophan, this CDR3 likely stems from a read error. The limits of the CDR3 on the DNA are not certain, so only TCRdb's listed CDR3 is given. The CDR3 loop reads CASSQDWARL. The V call is TRBV4-1, the J call TRBJ2-3; the D call of TRBD1 is as the table states it, not checked on the DNA. A total of 10 residues make up the CDR3, ends included. Germline CDR1 and CDR2: MGHRA and YSYEKL.

By share of the sample, this clone is medium-sized. The sample holds other DNA sequences that translate to the same CDR3. The gene calls are TRBV4-1 and TRBJ1-3; D gene uncertain. The CDR3 is 15 residues long. The V end was cut by 2 bases, the J end by 1 base, with 9 bases between. CDR1 and CDR2 (germline): MGHRA, YSYEKL. The CDR3 DNA is TGCGCCAGCAGCCAACCCAGGTCGTCTGGAAACACCATATATTTT. This gives the protein CASSQPRSSGNTIYF.

The rearrangement joins TRBV27 to TRBJ2-1; a possible D gene is TRBD2 (6 bases). The germline V gene encodes CDR1 MNHEY and CDR2 SMNVEV (reference sequence). This CDR3 has 12 residues. The V end lost 4 bases, the J end lost 10 bases, and 11 bases lay between the germline ends. CDR3 residues: CASSSVGGEQFF. In nucleotides, the CDR3 is TGTGCCAGCAGTTCTGTGGGGGGAGAGCAGTTCTTC.

The V gene is TRBV19, the J gene TRBJ2-1, with D perhaps matching TRBD2 (6 bases). This CDR3 contains 15 residues. V lost 2 bases and J lost 2, with 10 bases in between. CDR1 LNHDA and CDR2 SQIVND come from the germline V gene (reference sequence). CDR3 DNA: TGTGCCAGTAGTATATCCGGGAGAGCCTACAATGAGCAGTTCTTC. Amino acids: CASSISGRAYNEQFF.

This clone was counted a few times. This chain connects TRBV27 to TRBJ1-1; D gene ambiguous. The CDR3 runs to 13 residues. Germline CDR1 and CDR2: MNHEY and SMNVEV (reference sequence). Trimming removed 1 base at V and 0 bases at J, with 3 bases between. For the CDR3, the DNA is TGTGCCAGCAGTTTATTTTTGAACACTGAAGCTTTCTTT. Protein: CASSLFLNTEAFF.

The chain employs TRBV4-3 and TRBJ2-7, with D possibly being TRBD2 (7 bases). Germline V gene lookup returns CDR1 LGHNA and CDR2 YSLEER. V was pared by 1 base and J by 2 bases, with 12 bases between. This CDR3 has 15 amino acids. The CDR3 here is CASSQASGDTYEQYF. CDR3 DNA: TGCGCCAGCAGCCAAGCCAGCGGGGACACCTACGAGCAGTACTTC.